These 21 T cell receptor beta chains share one sample of origin, sequenced in a study of OX40 agonist ivuxolimab in advanced cancers. The protocol was immunoSEQ multiplex PCR, while the TCRdb copy is restricted to in-frame clones and leaves out a portion. The table shows roughly 30,000 clones, with approximately 84% occurring only once. Sequences were derived from CD4+ or CD8+ T cells sorted from blood, sampled in a trial of the OX40 agonist ivuxolimab. These receptors were collected from an adult with an advanced solid tumor such as melanoma, head and neck, liver or kidney cancer.

V gene TRBV10-3 combines with J gene TRBJ1-2; D unclear. V was pared by 0 bases and J by 4 bases, with 15 bases between. CDR3 size: 16 residues. CDR1 and CDR2 from the germline V gene are ENHRY and SYGVKD. The CDR3: CAISESASGLPYGYTF. CDR3 DNA sequence: TGTGCCATCAGTGAGTCGGCAAGCGGACTCCCCTATGGCTACACCTTC.

This clone counts as medium-sized. V and J are TRBV19 and TRBJ2-7, with D perhaps TRBD1 (6 bases). Trimming removed 1 base from V and 1 base from J, with 8 bases in between. CDR1 LNHDA and CDR2 SQIVND come from the germline V gene (reference sequence). There are 14 residues in the CDR3. Written as DNA, the CDR3 is TGTGCCAGTAGTATAGGACAGGTTTCCTACGAGCAGTACTTC. It specifies CASSIGQVSYEQYF.

The table lists this clone with a few counts. V and J are TRBV6-1 and TRBJ1-2; D perhaps matches TRBD1 (5 bases). CDR3 length: 14 residues. Germline V lookup: CDR1 MNHNS, CDR2 SASEGT. Trimming cost V 4 bases and J 3 bases, with 12 bases left between them. The CDR3: CASSGGDWDYGYTF. The CDR3 nucleotides are TGTGCCAGCAGTGGCGGGGACTGGGACTATGGCTACACCTTC.

The chain recombines TRBV4-3 with TRBJ1-2; D unclear. CDR1 and CDR2 from the germline V gene are LGHNA and YSLEER. This CDR3 comprises 14 residues. The V end was cut by 3 bases, the J end by 4 bases, with 12 bases between. Here the CDR3 reads CASSQGHMGYGYTF. CDR3 DNA: TGCGCCAGCAGCCAGGGCCACATGGGCTATGGCTACACCTTC.

DNA of the CDR3: TGTGCAAGTCGCCATACCCCCCGCTACTGCGAGCAGTACTTC. The encoded protein is CASRHTPRYCEQYF. This sequence joins TRBV12-2 and TRBJ2-7; the D call in the table, TRBD2, was not verified against the DNA. TRBV12-2 is designated a pseudogene. This CDR3 comprises 14 residues.

This clone showed up just once. This chain connects TRBV19 to TRBJ1-2; 9 positions match TRBD1. The CDR3 contains 15 residues. With V trimmed by 6 bases and J by 5 bases, 10 bases remained unmatched. CDR1 and CDR2 (germline): LNHDA, SQIVND (reference sequence). CDR3 DNA sequence: TGTGCCAGTAGCCCCTCGGGACAGGGCGGGTATGGCTACACCTTC. Encoded protein: CASSPSGQGGYGYTF.

This clone has just a few counts. The sample contains more than one DNA sequence encoding this CDR3. This rearrangement joins TRBV19 to TRBJ1-1, with TRBD1 as a possible D gene (6 bases). The CDR3 sequence is 14 residues long. V lost 1 base to trimming and J lost 5 bases, with 11 bases between them. Germline lookup yields CDR1 LNHDA and CDR2 SQIVND (reference sequence). CDR3 amino acids: CASSIGAGATEAFF. DNA for the CDR3: TGTGCCAGTAGTATAGGCGCAGGGGCGACTGAAGCTTTCTTT.

The chain uses TRBV9 and TRBJ2-1; no reliable D call. CDR1 is SGDLS, CDR2 YYNGEE, per germline. V lost 3 bases, J lost 8 bases, and 9 bases lay in between. CDR3 size: 12 residues. The CDR3 DNA follows: TGTGCCAGCAGCGGCGACTGGTATGAGCAGTTCTTC. Protein product: CASSGDWYEQFF.

The rearrangement uses TRBV10-3 and TRBJ1-1, with D tentatively TRBD1 (6 bases). The CDR3 extends over 12 amino acids. The V and J ends lost 10 bases and 2 bases respectively, with 11 bases between them. CDR1 is ENHRY, CDR2 SYGVKD, per germline. The CDR3 is CATKGGNTEAFF. Here the CDR3 DNA reads TGTGCCACCAAGGGGGGCAACACTGAAGCTTTCTTT.

The count of this clone is one. The chain uses TRBV11-2 and TRBJ2-7, with 9 bases matching TRBD2. CDR1 is SGHAT, CDR2 FQNNGV, per germline. Trimming cost V 0 bases and J 3 bases; bases outside gene matches: 9. The CDR3 has 17 residues. The CDR3 DNA reads TGTGCCAGCAGCTTAGAGGGACTCAGCGGGGGGCTCTACGAGCAGTACTTC. Translated, it gives CASSLEGLSGGLYEQYF.

The rearrangement joins TRBV29-1 to TRBJ1-1; TRBD1 agrees at 12 bases. The CDR3 is 18 amino acids. CDR1 is SQVTM, CDR2 ANQGSEA, per germline. The ends lost 3 bases at V and 0 bases at J; junction bases unmatched: 11. CDR3 in amino acids: CSVDWVDGTGGLNTEAFF. In DNA, the CDR3 is TGCAGCGTTGATTGGGTTGATGGGACAGGGGGCCTGAACACTGAAGCTTTCTTT.

This chain joins TRBV5-1 and TRBJ2-7, with 8 bases matching TRBD2. CDR1 is SGHRS and CDR2 is YFSETQ in the germline V gene. J was trimmed by 6 bases and V by 0 bases; bases with no gene match: 11. The CDR3 consists of 16 residues. The CDR3 DNA reads TGCGCCAGCAGCTTGGTTAGCGCGGGAGGTCGGCCCGAGCAGTACTTC. As protein: CASSLVSAGGRPEQYF. Full variable domain (remainder filled in from reference TRBV5-1 and TRBJ2-7): KAGVTQTPRYLIKTRGQQVTLSCSPISGHRSVSWYQQTPGQGLQFLFEYFSETQRNKGNFPGRFSGRQFSNSRSEMNVSTLELGDSALYLCASSLVSAGGRPEQYFGPGTRLTVT.

V is TRBV5-6 and J is TRBJ1-5; possibly TRBD1 for D (5 bases). The CDR3 extends over 15 amino acids. V lost 0 bases and J 7 bases, leaving 14 bases between the germline ends. The germline gives CDR1 SGHDT, CDR2 YYEEEE. The CDR3 spells CASSLGGRVAQPQHF. The CDR3 nucleotides read TGTGCCAGCAGCTTGGGGGGCAGGGTGGCACAGCCCCAGCATTTT.

J is TRBJ2-7 and V is TRBV29-1; D unresolved. The CDR3 consists of 11 residues. Per germline, CDR1 SQVTM and CDR2 ANQGSEA. V was trimmed by 7 bases and J by 12 bases, leaving 19 bases between them. CDR3 nucleotides: TGCAGCGGCGAAACCCCCGAGGATCGGTACTTC. Residues: CSGETPEDRYF.

The gene calls are TRBV4-2 and TRBJ1-4; 10 nucleotides agree with TRBD1. From germline, CDR1 is LGHNA and CDR2 YNFKEQ. J was trimmed by 7 bases and V by 4 bases; bases with no gene match: 9. The CDR3 has 16 residues. The DNA for the CDR3 is TGTGCCAGCAGCCCAGGGGGTGGGACAGGGGTTGAAAAACTGTTTTTT. This gives the protein CASSPGGGTGVEKLFF.

In DNA, the CDR3 is TGTGCCACCAGCAGAGATCGCGTGAGGTTGGGGCAGCCCCAGCATTTT. Amino acids: CATSRDRVRLGQPQHF. This chain uses TRBV15 with TRBJ1-5, with no clear D. Trimming removed 0 bases from V and 7 bases from J, with 16 bases in between. CDR1 is LNHNV, CDR2 YYDKDF, per germline (reference sequence). There are 16 residues in the CDR3.

The rearrangement links TRBV13 to TRBJ2-5, with a weak D call TRBD1 (6 bases). The DNA matches TRBJ2-7 better at its end, which makes the J call doubtful. This CDR3 is built from 13 residues. Germline-derived CDR1 and CDR2 are PRHDT and FYEKMQ (reference sequence). CDR3 residues: CASSSDSLYEQYF. For the CDR3, the DNA is TGTGCCAGCAGCTCGGACAGCCTCTACGAGCAGTACTTC.

The rearrangement links TRBV7-8 to TRBJ1-5; 7 positions agree with TRBD1. V shed 1 base, J shed 0 bases, and the junction held 3 bases outside the gene matches. CDR1 and CDR2 (germline): SGHVS, FQNEAQ. The CDR3 contains 16 residues. The CDR3 DNA reads TGTGCCAGCAGCTTAGACAGGGGCCTTAGCAATCAGCCCCAGCATTTT. Protein sequence: CASSLDRGLSNQPQHF. Together with reference TRBV7-8 and TRBJ1-5, the CDR3 gives the full variable domain: GAGVSQSPRYKVAKRGQDVALRCDPISGHVSLFWYQQALGQGPEFLTYFQNEAQLDKSGLPSDRFFAERPEGSVSTLKIQRTQQEDSAVYLCASSLDRGLSNQPQHFGDGTRLSIL.

The rearrangement uses TRBV29-1 and TRBJ1-2, with 7 bases lining up with TRBD1. This CDR3 contains 15 residues. Trimming at V came to 0 bases and at J to 4 bases, leaving 8 bases not matched to a gene. Germline V gene data show CDR1 as SQVTM and CDR2 as ANQGSEA. The CDR3 reads CSVEDPGGRVYGYTF. The CDR3 coding sequence is TGCAGCGTTGAAGATCCAGGGGGACGGGTCTATGGCTACACCTTC.

V usage is TRBV9 and J usage is TRBJ2-7; D may match TRBD1 or TRBD2 (5 bases each). Trimming stripped 4 bases from V and 0 bases from J, with 14 bases between. The CDR3 covers 15 residues. Germline CDR1 SGDLS, CDR2 YYNGEE. CDR3 region: CASSLGSDSSYEQYF. The CDR3 DNA is TGTGCCAGCAGCTTAGGTAGCGACAGCTCCTACGAGCAGTACTTC.

V usage is TRBV27 and J usage is TRBJ1-1; D is unclear. CDR1 is MNHEY, CDR2 SMNVEV, per germline (reference sequence). The V end lost 1 base, the J end lost 1 base, and 7 bases lay between the germline ends. The CDR3 consists of 14 residues. The CDR3 region is CASSLWAGNTEAFF. In DNA, the CDR3 is TGTGCCAGCAGTTTATGGGCGGGGAACACTGAAGCTTTCTTT.